This T cell receptor (beta chain) was sequenced for a study of blood T cell repertoires in COVID-19. For the study at large: T cells, B-cell-depleted T cells, or PBMCs provided the cDNA or gDNA that served as material.

The CDR3 runs to 16 residues. As originally analysed: Amplifying reference gene primers gave estimates of nucleated cell counts. Method: immunoSEQ multiplex PCR; TCRdb's copy keeps in-frame clones and lacks some. V and J calls and clone size are copied from that table; D and trimming were computed from the DNA. Of 650,000 to 800,000 clones in the sample, approximately 90% were seen once. The rearrangement links TRBV21-1 to TRBJ1-2. TRBV21-1 is tagged as a pseudogene. The specimen sequenced was peripheral blood. The sequence was obtained from a woman under 30 with acute or convalescent COVID-19. The CDR3 region has the DNA TGTGCCAGCAGGGGACGGGGGGACACTCGCTCGAGGGGCTACACCTTC. As protein: CASRGRGDTRSRGYTF.